Following are 18 T cell receptor beta chains from one sample sequenced in a study of cytomegalovirus exposure and HLA in healthy donors. Both 60 Vbeta primers and 13 Jbeta primers went into the PCR. Profiling relied on immunoSEQ multiplex PCR, and the TCRdb table lists in-frame clones only, not all of them. The table shows about 160,000 clones, with approximately 84% occurring only once. The sample comprised PBMCs. These receptors were taken from a male donor in good health and CMV-seropositive.

The V gene is TRBV6-4, the J gene TRBJ2-7; the D gene is possibly TRBD2 (7 bases). V was clipped by 7 bases and J by 6 bases, with 22 bases between them. The CDR3 extends over 15 amino acids. The germline CDR1 and CDR2 sequences are MRHNA and SNTAGT. The CDR3 region is CASIKGRGLRFEQYF. As DNA, the CDR3 is TGTGCCAGCATTAAAGGGCGGGGGCTCCGGTTCGAGCAGTACTTC.

The chain links TRBV19 to TRBJ2-2, with D tentatively TRBD2 (5 bases). Germline CDR1 LNHDA, CDR2 SQIVND (reference sequence). Trimming cost V 5 bases and J 3 bases, with 10 bases left between them. The CDR3 consists of 14 residues. The CDR3 DNA reads TGTGCCAGTAGTGTAGGACTGGACACCGGGGAGCTGTTTTTT. It specifies CASSVGLDTGELFF.

The genes are TRBV7-2 and TRBJ2-1, with 11 bases lining up with TRBD2. Germline V gene sequence: CDR1 SGHTA, CDR2 FQGNSA. There are 15 residues in the CDR3. J lost 4 bases, V lost 3 bases, and 2 bases had no gene match. The CDR3 region has the DNA TGTGCCAGCAGCTTGGGGACTAGCGGATACAATGAGCAGTTCTTC. This gives the protein CASSLGTSGYNEQFF.

J is TRBJ1-3 and V is TRBV11-2; TRBD1 might be the D (6 bases). V dropped 3 bases and J dropped 3 bases, with 15 bases sitting between them. CDR3 length: 16 residues. Germline CDR1 reads SGHAT; CDR2 reads FQNNGV. The CDR3 sequence: CASSFGTGWDGNTIYF. The DNA for the CDR3 is TGTGCCAGCAGCTTCGGCACAGGGTGGGATGGAAACACCATATATTTT.

This clone occurred once. V is TRBV30 and J is TRBJ2-5; 10 bases are shared with TRBD2. Losses at the gene ends were 4 bases for V and 2 bases for J; bases not matched to a gene: 1. Per germline, CDR1 GTSNPN and CDR2 SVGIG (reference sequence). CDR3 length equals 13 residues. CDR3 residues: CAWTSGSQETQYF. Here the CDR3 DNA reads TGTGCCTGGACTAGCGGGAGTCAAGAGACCCAGTACTTC.

This clone showed up just a few times. The rearrangement links TRBV28 to TRBJ1-1; D remains ambiguous. CDR1 and CDR2 from the germline V gene are MDHEN and SYDVKM. V was clipped by 3 bases and J by 0 bases, with 5 bases between them. The CDR3 runs 13 residues. In DNA, the CDR3 is TGTGCCAGCAGTTTCATGTTGAACACTGAAGCTTTCTTT. It encodes CASSFMLNTEAFF.

CDR3 loop: CASSFRTDGYTF. The CDR3, as DNA: TGTGCCAGCAGCTTCCGTACGGATGGCTACACCTTC. This chain links TRBV7-3 with TRBJ1-2; D gene unclear. V was cut by 3 bases and J by 6 bases, with 8 bases left in between. The germline gives CDR1 SGHTA, CDR2 FQGTGA. The CDR3 runs 12 residues.

CDR3 nucleotide sequence: TGTGCCAGCAGCGTAGGACTAGCGGGTGAGCAGTTCTTC. It encodes CASSVGLAGEQFF. This chain joins TRBV9 and TRBJ2-1, with 10 nucleotides matching TRBD2. Unmatched junction bases numbered 0, after V lost 0 bases and J lost 9 bases. The CDR3 sequence is 13 residues long. Germline values: CDR1 SGDLS, CDR2 YYNGEE.

The chain recombines TRBV6-5 with TRBJ2-3; D possibly corresponds to TRBD1 (5 bases). V was shortened by 10 bases and J by 5 bases, with 16 bases between the two germline ends. This CDR3 has 13 residues. From germline, CDR1 is MNHEY and CDR2 SVGAGI. CDR3 sequence: CATQGRSLDTQYF. For the CDR3, the DNA is TGTGCCACCCAGGGAAGGAGCTTAGATACGCAGTATTTT.

The rearrangement uses TRBV6-1 and TRBJ1-5; TRBD1 agrees at 7 bases. With 10 bases clipped from V and 8 bases from J, the junction kept 14 bases outside the gene matches. The CDR3 spans 14 residues. Germline CDR1 reads MNHNS; CDR2 reads SASEGT. The CDR3 here is CATGGDSGFEPQHF. CDR3 DNA sequence: TGTGCCACAGGGGGTGATTCCGGGTTTGAGCCCCAGCATTTT.

A note on this clone: At one end, the junction sequence differs from germline, possibly due to a read error. The chain recombines TRBV7-9 with TRBJ2-3; D gene uncertain. There are 15 residues in the CDR3. Per germline, CDR1 SEHNR and CDR2 FQNEAQ (reference sequence). The CDR3 sequence is CSSRRSVISTDTQYF. The DNA of the CDR3 is TGTTCCAGCCGCCGATCGGTAATTAGCACAGATACGCAGTATTTT.

This clone has only one observation. The rearrangement links TRBV28 to TRBJ2-5; 9 bases align to TRBD2. CDR1 is MDHEN, CDR2 SYDVKM, per germline. V was clipped by 10 bases and J by 4 bases; unmatched bases: 7. CDR3 length: 13 residues. CDR3 protein: CATGLASLETQYF. As DNA, the CDR3 is TGTGCCACAGGACTAGCGAGTTTAGAGACCCAGTACTTC.

The rearrangement uses TRBV7-2 and TRBJ2-1, with D possibly being TRBD2 (6 bases). This CDR3 comprises 14 residues. With 4 bases removed from V and 5 bases from J, the gap between germline ends came to 12 bases. Germline assignment: CDR1 SGHTA and CDR2 FQGNSA. As DNA, the CDR3 is TGTGCCAGCAGCTCCCCACAGCGGGACAATGAGCAGTTCTTC. Encoded protein: CASSSPQRDNEQFF.

In its sample, this clone was seen once. This chain connects TRBV28 to TRBJ1-5; 9 positions match TRBD1. Germline trimming cut 3 bases from V and 9 bases from J; bases unmatched to any gene: 6. The CDR3 runs to 14 residues. The germline gives CDR1 MDHEN, CDR2 SYDVKM. CDR3 region: CASSLGQGLAPQHF. CDR3 DNA: TGTGCCAGCAGTTTGGGACAGGGTCTTGCGCCCCAGCATTTT.

The chain links TRBV6-5 to TRBJ2-3, with D perhaps TRBD1 (5 bases). Looked up from germline, CDR1 is MNHEY and CDR2 is SVGAGI. The CDR3 loop spans 15 amino acids. V was clipped by 4 bases and J by 2 bases, with 13 bases between them. The CDR3 nucleotides are TGTGCCAGCAGTTTGTACAGGCCCCACACAGATACGCAGTATTTT. This codes for CASSLYRPHTDTQYF.

The rearrangement joins TRBV5-1 to TRBJ2-1; D ambiguous. The CDR3 is 13 residues long. The V and J ends lost 0 bases and 7 bases respectively, with 8 bases between them. CDR1 is SGHRS, CDR2 YFSETQ, per germline. This chain's CDR3 is CASSLAGENEQFF. The CDR3 nucleotides are TGCGCCAGCAGCTTGGCCGGTGAGAATGAGCAGTTCTTC.

This clone was counted between two and nine times. The same CDR3 arises from other DNA sequences in this sample as well. The chain recombines TRBV5-1 with TRBJ2-5; 13 bases align to TRBD2. Trimming at V came to 3 bases and at J to 5 bases, leaving 1 base not matched to a gene. This CDR3 contains 14 residues. Germline assignment: CDR1 SGHRS and CDR2 YFSETQ. The CDR3 DNA reads TGCGCCAGCAGCTCGGGACTAGCGGGGGAGACCCAGTACTTC. This sequence encodes CASSSGLAGETQYF.

V and J are TRBV27 and TRBJ1-5; 8 nucleotides line up with TRBD1. V dropped 6 bases and J dropped 6; count of bases not matched to a gene: 10. The CDR3 spans 15 residues. CDR1 is MNHEY and CDR2 is SMNVEV in the germline V gene (reference sequence). Written as DNA, the CDR3 is TGTGCCAGCAGCCCCAGGGGGCGAGAGAGTCAGCCCCAGCATTTT. Protein: CASSPRGRESQPQHF.